The 5 T cell receptor beta chains listed next were all sequenced from one sample in a study of blood T cell repertoires in COVID-19. TCRdb's copy holds only in-frame clones and misses some; the assay was immunoSEQ multiplex PCR. The sample holds more than 150,000 clones, around 94% seen once. Material: peripheral blood. The source is a man younger than 40 with COVID-19, enrolled during active disease.

V usage is TRBV27 and J usage is TRBJ1-2, with TRBD1 matching over 12 bases. With 2 bases clipped from V and 7 bases from J, the junction kept 8 bases outside the gene matches. The V gene's germline CDR1 is MNHEY and CDR2 SMNVEV (reference sequence). The CDR3 extends over 16 amino acids. The CDR3 protein is CASSLGLGQGAGGYTF. CDR3 sequence (DNA): TGTGCCAGCAGTTTAGGGCTGGGACAGGGGGCGGGTGGCTACACCTTC.

The V and J genes are TRBV29-1 and TRBJ1-1, with D possibly being TRBD1 (6 bases). The length of the CDR3 is 13 residues. Trimming stripped 3 bases from V and 5 bases from J, with 13 bases between. Germline lookup yields CDR1 SQVTM and CDR2 ANQGSEA. The CDR3 DNA reads as TGCAGCGTTGAGGGACACCCTGGGACTGAAGCTTTCTTT. Protein sequence: CSVEGHPGTEAFF.

J is TRBJ1-1 and V is TRBV2; D is ambiguous. Germline V gives CDR1 SNHLY, CDR2 FYNNEI. This CDR3 region has 17 residues. The ends were cut back, 4 bases at V and 0 bases at J, with 18 bases in the middle. In DNA, the CDR3 is TGTGCCAGCAGTGGTTGGATGGACTCTCCTCTGAACACTGAAGCTTTCTTT. It yields the protein CASSGWMDSPLNTEAFF.

To note about this clone: Other DNA variants within this sample encode the same CDR3. The chain has TRBV30 and TRBJ1-1; unclear D gene. The CDR3 sequence is 13 residues long. Trimming left V 3 bases short and J 0 bases short, with 8 bases between. Germline CDR1 reads GTSNPN; CDR2 reads SVGIG (reference sequence). This CDR3 reads CAWSRGMNTEAFF. DNA for the CDR3: TGTGCCTGGAGCCGAGGTATGAACACTGAAGCTTTCTTT.

This chain connects TRBV27 to TRBJ1-2; D uncertain. This CDR3 region has 15 residues. Germline V CDR1 and CDR2: MNHEY, SMNVEV (reference sequence). V lost 0 bases, J lost 3 bases, and 11 bases lay in between. The CDR3 nucleotides read TGTGCCAGCAGTTTATCCTACAGCCGGTACTATGGCTACACCTTC. It translates to CASSLSYSRYYGYTF.